This T cell receptor beta chain was retrieved from a study of T cells in Graves' hyperthyroidism and ophthalmopathy. Amplification yielded TCR beta CDR3 regions, with RNA transcripts as the source. The TCR CDR3 was amplified in a first-round RT-PCR using the HTBI primer set. MiXCR, run by TCRdb on the multiplex PCR reads, gives a single entry per CDR3 protein. The table includes 250,000 to 300,000 distinct CDR3 sequences, less than 15% detected once. Patients were aged 18 to 65, had disease duration under 2 months, and had newly diagnosed hyperthyroidism. The source of the PBMCs was over 8.5 ml of fresh peripheral blood. The V end was cut by 2 bases, the J end by 5 bases, with 9 bases between. Germline V gives CDR1 SGHAT, CDR2 FQDESV (reference sequence). The length of the CDR3 is 13 residues. This clonotype was recorded many times.

The rearrangement links TRBV11-1 to TRBJ1-1; D possibly corresponds to TRBD1 (5 bases). The sample consisted of blood. The source of this sequence is a woman in her forties with Graves' hyperthyroidism that later progressed to Graves' ophthalmopathy. The CDR3 DNA sequence: TGTGCCAGCAGCTTAAACGAGGGGACTGAAGCTTTCTTT. This translates into CASSLNEGTEAFF. Complete variable domain (other parts from reference TRBV11-1 and TRBJ1-1): EAEVAQSPRYKITEKSQAVAFWCDPISGHATLYWYRQILGQGPELLVQFQDESVVDDSQLPKDRFSAERLKGVDSTLKIQPAELGDSAMYLCASSLNEGTEAFFGQGTRLTVV.